These T cell receptor beta chains were read from a single sample in a study of CD8+CD57+ T cells in acquired aplastic anemia. MiXCR, applied by TCRdb to the reads, yields one record per CDR3 protein. Found here are approximately 250,000 distinct CDR3 sequences, around 82% of them singletons; the top ten hold 40% to 55%. The material sequenced was sorted CD4+, CD8+, or CD8+CD57+ T cells (not recorded which) from PBMCs. The receptors were gathered from a human donor with aplastic anemia. CDR3s include the opening cysteine and the closing phenylalanine or tryptophan. The D gene is left open where the match is weak. Rows give clone size only sometimes, using once, few, many, or a class for an expanded clone.

d_gene: .; j_gene: TRBJ1-1; abundance: .; v_gene: TRBV7-9; CDR3aa: CASSIDANAVEHCFF; CDR3nt: TGTGCCAGCTCAATAGATGCCAACGCCGTTGAACACTGTTTCTTT
d_gene: .; j_gene: TRBJ2-3; abundance: .; v_gene: TRBV7-2; CDR3aa: CASSSRIGVDTQYF; CDR3nt: TGTGCCAGCAGCTCCCGGATAGGGGTTGATACGCAGTATTTT
d_gene: .; j_gene: TRBJ1-1; abundance: .; v_gene: TRBV7-8; CDR3aa: CASSVAGGPDTQAFF; CDR3nt: TGTGCCAGCAGCGTGGCGGGAGGTCCCGATACTCAGGCTTTCTTT
d_gene: .; j_gene: TRBJ2-1; abundance: .; v_gene: TRBV19; CDR3aa: CASTRDRTAYNEQFF; CDR3nt: TGTGCCAGTACTAGAGACAGGACAGCCTACAATGAGCAGTTCTTC
d_gene: .; j_gene: TRBJ1-6; abundance: .; v_gene: TRBV2; CDR3aa: CASSLGGGGYTEALHF; CDR3nt: TGTGCCAGCAGCTTGGGGGGGGGGGGCTATACTGAAGCCCTCCACTTT
d_gene: .; j_gene: TRBJ1-1; abundance: .; v_gene: TRBV7-8; CDR3aa: CASSLARSRNTEAFF; CDR3nt: TGTGCCAGCAGCTTAGCGCGGAGTCGGAATACGGAGGCTTTCTTT
d_gene: .; j_gene: TRBJ2-7; abundance: .; v_gene: TRBV20-1; CDR3aa: CSARSETYEQYF; CDR3nt: TGCAGTGCTAGAAGCGAAACCTACGAGCAGTACTTC
d_gene: .; j_gene: TRBJ2-5; abundance: .; v_gene: TRBV11-3; CDR3aa: CASSVAREAQYF; CDR3nt: TGTGCCAGCAGCGTGGCTAGGGAAGCCCAGTACTTC
d_gene: .; j_gene: TRBJ1-1; abundance: .; v_gene: TRBV7-9; CDR3aa: CASSLELRGKDTQFF; CDR3nt: TGTGCCAGCAGCTTAGAGCTGAGAGGAAAAGATACGCAGTTCTTT
d_gene: .; j_gene: TRBJ2-3; abundance: .; v_gene: TRBV7-3; CDR3aa: CASSLSGTTNEKLF; CDR3nt: TGTGCCAGCAGCTTAAGCGGGACAACTAATGAAAAACTGTTT
d_gene: TRBD1; j_gene: TRBJ2-7; abundance: .; v_gene: TRBV24-1; CDR3aa: CATSDLPGGLLYEQYF; CDR3nt: TGTGCCACCAGTGATTTGCCAGGGGGTCTGTTGTACGAGCAGTACTTC
d_gene: .; j_gene: TRBJ1-5; abundance: .; v_gene: TRBV12-3/TRBV12-4; CDR3aa: CASSLTVSQPQHF; CDR3nt: TGTGCCAGCAGCTTGACGGTATCGCAGCCCCAGCATTTT
d_gene: TRBD1; j_gene: TRBJ1-1; abundance: .; v_gene: TRBV7-8; CDR3aa: CASSLDPNGTALSFF; CDR3nt: TGTGCCAGCAGCTTAGATCCAAACGGGACAGCTCTTTCCTTCTTT
d_gene: TRBD1; j_gene: TRBJ1-1; abundance: .; v_gene: TRBV7-9; CDR3aa: CASSQGGSDEAFF; CDR3nt: TGTGCCAGCAGCCAGGGGGGGTCTGATGAAGCTTTCTTT
d_gene: .; j_gene: TRBJ1-4; abundance: .; v_gene: TRBV24-1; CDR3aa: CATSDPTGTEEKLFF; CDR3nt: TGTGCCACCAGTGATCCGACGGGGACGGAAGAAAAACTGTTTTTT
d_gene: .; j_gene: TRBJ2-5; abundance: .; v_gene: TRBV2; CDR3aa: CASSPARSSGEETQYF; CDR3nt: TGTGCCAGCAGTCCCGCCCGTAGCTCAGGGGAGGAGACCCAGTACTTC
d_gene: TRBD1; j_gene: TRBJ2-2; abundance: .; v_gene: TRBV10-3; CDR3aa: CAIRDNRDSNTGELFF; CDR3nt: TGTGCCATCAGGGATAACCGGGACAGTAACACCGGGGAGCTGTTTTTT
d_gene: TRBD1; j_gene: TRBJ2-1; abundance: .; v_gene: TRBV7-2; CDR3aa: CASSVWTGEESQYQFF; CDR3nt: TGTGCCAGCAGCGTTTGGACAGGGGAAGAGAGCCAGTACCAGTTCTTC
d_gene: .; j_gene: TRBJ1-2; abundance: .; v_gene: TRBV7-8; CDR3aa: CASSYTGYPDTKF; CDR3nt: TGTGCCAGCAGCTACACGGGATATCCCGATACGAAGTTT
d_gene: .; j_gene: TRBJ2-5; abundance: many; v_gene: TRBV5-6; CDR3aa: CATSLGSSQETQYF; CDR3nt: TGTGCCACCAGCTTAGGCTCCAGCCAAGAGACCCAGTACTTC
d_gene: .; j_gene: TRBJ2-1; abundance: .; v_gene: TRBV7-8; CDR3aa: CASSDGGIHDTLF; CDR3nt: TGTGCCAGCAGTGATGGGGGGATCCATGATACGTTGTTC
d_gene: .; j_gene: TRBJ2-7; abundance: few; v_gene: TRBV29-1; CDR3aa: CSVRQEENGGSYEQYF; CDR3nt: TGCAGCGTACGACAGGAGGAAAACGGGGGCTCCTACGAGCAGTACTTC
d_gene: .; j_gene: TRBJ2-3; abundance: .; v_gene: TRBV7-2; CDR3aa: CASSLAGGPAAHSF; CDR3nt: TGTGCCAGCAGCTTAGCGGGAGGCCCCGCAGCCCATTCCTTT
d_gene: TRBD1; j_gene: TRBJ2-2; abundance: .; v_gene: TRBV9; CDR3aa: CASSEGAGDREPFF; CDR3nt: TGTGCCAGCAGCGAAGGGGCGGGTGACAGGGAGCCTTTTTTT
d_gene: .; j_gene: TRBJ2-5; abundance: .; v_gene: TRBV10-3; CDR3aa: CAISAGWAGSKSETQYF; CDR3nt: TGTGCCATCAGTGCCGGGTGGGCAGGGTCCAAGTCGGAGACCCAGTACTTC
d_gene: .; j_gene: TRBJ2-7; abundance: .; v_gene: TRBV25-1; CDR3aa: CASSGALRPYEQYF; CDR3nt: TGTGCCAGCAGTGGAGCCCTGCGACCCTACGAGCAGTACTTC
d_gene: .; j_gene: TRBJ2-3; abundance: .; v_gene: TRBV7-8; CDR3aa: CASRDAGTDTKHF; CDR3nt: TGTGCCAGCAGGGACGCGGGCACAGATACGAAGCATTTT
d_gene: .; j_gene: TRBJ2-3; abundance: .; v_gene: TRBV7-9; CDR3aa: CASSLVPGDQIFYF; CDR3nt: TGTGCCAGCAGCTTAGTACCCGGTGACCAGATTTTTTATTTT
d_gene: .; j_gene: TRBJ1-1; abundance: .; v_gene: TRBV7-9; CDR3aa: CASSLSGSGGAEVFF; CDR3nt: TGTGCCAGCAGCTTATCGGGCAGCGGCGGGGCTGAAGTTTTCTTT
d_gene: .; j_gene: TRBJ2-1; abundance: .; v_gene: TRBV9; CDR3aa: CASGLAGNIQYFF; CDR3nt: TGTGCCAGCGGATTAGCCGGGAACATTCAGTACTTCTTC
d_gene: .; j_gene: TRBJ2-5; abundance: .; v_gene: TRBV2; CDR3aa: CASSRACRNEPQYF; CDR3nt: TGTGCCAGCAGCAGGGCGTGTAGGAATGAGCCCCAGTACTTT
d_gene: .; j_gene: TRBJ2-3; abundance: .; v_gene: TRBV2; CDR3aa: CASGESSTDTQYF; CDR3nt: TGTGCCAGCGGGGAGTCGAGCACCGATACGCAGTATTTT
d_gene: .; j_gene: TRBJ1-2; abundance: .; v_gene: TRBV10-2; CDR3aa: CASRGMGGYTF; CDR3nt: TGCGCCAGCAGAGGAATGGGGGGCTACACCTTC
d_gene: .; j_gene: TRBJ1-2; abundance: .; v_gene: TRBV29-1; CDR3aa: CSVLGENYGYTF; CDR3nt: TGCAGCGTTTTAGGGGAAAACTATGGCTACACCTTC
d_gene: .; j_gene: TRBJ1-2; abundance: .; v_gene: TRBV9; CDR3aa: CASSLERDCFVNGYTF; CDR3nt: TGTGCCAGCAGCTTGGAGAGAGACTGTTTCGTAAATGGCTACACCTTC
d_gene: .; j_gene: TRBJ2-3; abundance: .; v_gene: TRBV7-4; CDR3aa: CASSHAGTQPQHYF; CDR3nt: TGTGCCAGCAGCCATGCAGGGACTCAGCCCCAGCATTATTTT
d_gene: TRBD1; j_gene: TRBJ2-5; abundance: many; v_gene: TRBV20-1; CDR3aa: CSARDYRQGARETQYF; CDR3nt: TGCAGTGCTAGAGACTATAGACAGGGGGCGCGGGAGACCCAGTACTTC
d_gene: .; j_gene: TRBJ2-3; abundance: .; v_gene: TRBV5-4; CDR3aa: CASGFGSAITQYF; CDR3nt: TGTGCCAGCGGCTTTGGGAGCGCAATTACGCAGTATTTT
d_gene: .; j_gene: TRBJ2-7; abundance: .; v_gene: TRBV7-2; CDR3aa: CASSRWVRDEQYF; CDR3nt: TGTGCCAGCAGCCGGTGGGTCCGGGACGAGCAGTACTTC
d_gene: .; j_gene: TRBJ2-1; abundance: .; v_gene: TRBV19; CDR3aa: CASSVGGITEQFF; CDR3nt: TGTGCCAGTAGTGTTGGGGGGATCACTGAGCAGTTCTTT
d_gene: TRBD1; j_gene: TRBJ2-5; abundance: once; v_gene: TRBV7-8; CDR3aa: CASSFDPDGTELPYF; CDR3nt: TGTGCCAGCAGCTTTGATCCAGACGGGACAGAGCTTCCGTACTTC
d_gene: .; j_gene: TRBJ2-1; abundance: .; v_gene: TRBV7-3; CDR3aa: CASSLDGGTYGYTQFF; CDR3nt: TGTGCCAGCAGCTTGGACGGAGGGACCTATGGCTACACCCAGTTCTTC